The rows below give T cell receptor beta chains drawn from one sample of a study of low-dose radiotherapy and immunotherapy resistance in tumors. From the reads, TCRdb called clonotypes with MiXCR, one entry per CDR3 protein. Of 75,000 to 95,000 distinct CDR3 sequences in the sample, roughly 20% are singletons; the top ten hold around 13%. This specimen was PBMCs, taken after low-dose radiotherapy plus immunotherapy. Source of these receptors: a female donor with ovarian cancer. Both conserved end residues are part of each CDR3. The order of the fields is J gene, V gene, CDR3 protein.

>TRBJ1-4|TRBV28
CASKNTGPNERLSF
>TRBJ2-5|TRBV28
CASRGTHQETQYF
>TRBJ1-2|TRBV19
CASTGTAYGYTF
>TRBJ2-7|TRBV10-3
CAIRGDSSYEQYF
>TRBJ1-2|TRBV28
CASSTGTYGYTF
>TRBJ2-7|TRBV6-2/TRBV6-3
CASSYKSGAGYEQYF
>TRBJ2-1|TRBV24-1
CATSDFYDNEQFF
>TRBJ2-7|TRBV6-6
CASSYVSYEQYF
>TRBJ2-1|TRBV10-3
CAIRPAREGFEQFF
>TRBJ2-1|TRBV5-1
CASSLSGGERGQFF